The TCR beta chain under discussion was sequenced for a study of T cell repertoires in cytomegalovirus infection. Study context: TCR beta signatures that were public indicated CMV infection and matching HLA type.

In its sample, this clonotype was seen a few times. Antigen specificity is unknown. Germline CDR1 and CDR2: SNHLY and FYNNEI. The CDR3 sequence is 16 residues long. With 11 bases removed from V and 0 bases from J, the gap between germline ends came to 22 bases. Via MiXCR, TCRdb re-called the reads, giving one row per CDR3 protein. Of approximately 1,000,000 distinct CDR3 sequences listed, 31% are singletons. Points from the study as a whole: Based on cumulative public TCR beta family frequency, carriers of CMV plus the relevant HLA were identified. HLA-C-restricted CMV clonotypes gave the most frequent clonotype in two of eight donors.

The chain combines TRBV2 with TRBJ1-1, with a weak D call TRBD1 (5 bases). The source is a human donor in good health (CMV status not recorded). Some clones in this sample may be carry-over from other donors' samples. The sequencing here drew on cultured CD8+ T cells from PBMCs, taken from culture after CMV antigen stimulation. The CDR3 here is CAPGGNGRGLNTEAFF. In DNA, the CDR3 is TGTGCCCCCGGCGGGAATGGGCGGGGCCTGAACACTGAAGCTTTCTTT.